A selection of T cell receptor beta chains follows, all from one sample in a study of cytomegalovirus exposure and HLA in healthy donors. This table comes from immunoSEQ multiplex PCR, and its TCRdb copy is limited to in-frame clones, with some not included. The data show approximately 92,000 clones, roughly 63% seen once. Material for sequencing was PBMCs. These receptor sequences come from a man aged 45-65 years in good health and CMV-seronegative. The CDR3 runs from the conserved cysteine through the conserved F or W. Fields, in order: clone size, CDR3 length, D gene, V gene, J gene, CDR3 protein, CDR3 DNA. D genes are given only for firm matches. For some rows the clone size is stated as once, few or many, or as a class when expanded; others skip it.

>-|15|TRBD1|TRBV18|TRBJ1-1
CASSPEGAVNTEAFF
TGTGCCAGCTCACCGGAGGGGGCTGTGAACACTGAAGCTTTCTTT
>-|15|-|TRBV5-6|TRBJ1-5
CASSLGGNPNQPQHF
TGTGCCAGCAGCTTGGGAGGGAACCCCAATCAGCCCCAGCATTTT
>-|14|TRBD2|TRBV7-3|TRBJ2-1
CASSHGLADNEQFF
TGTGCCAGCAGCCATGGACTAGCGGACAATGAGCAGTTCTTC
>-|15|-|TRBV2|TRBJ1-2
CASSEEDRPDYGYTF
TGTGCCAGCAGTGAAGAAGACAGGCCGGACTATGGCTACACCTTC
>-|14|-|TRBV21-1|TRBJ2-2
CASSREQGTGELFF
TGTGCCAGCTCCCGGGAACAGGGGACCGGGGAGCTGTTTTTT
>-|15|TRBD2|TRBV4-2|TRBJ2-1
CASSQSGGSYNEQFF
TGTGCCAGCAGCCAGAGCGGGGGATCCTACAATGAGCAGTTCTTC
>-|13|-|TRBV7-9|TRBJ2-7
CASSHSAGYEQYF
TGTGCCAGCAGCCACTCGGCGGGCTACGAGCAGTACTTC
>-|18|TRBD2|TRBV7-9|TRBJ2-5
CASSPRGAGGPLLETQYF
TGTGCCAGCAGCCCAAGGGGGGCGGGAGGGCCGTTACTGGAGACCCAGTACTTC
>-|17|-|TRBV10-1|TRBJ1-1
CASSESADRGGNTEAFF
TGCGCCAGCAGTGAGTCGGCGGACAGAGGGGGAAACACTGAAGCTTTCTTT
>few|16|-|TRBV7-2|TRBJ2-7
CASSGGQLFGRGEQYF
TGTGCCAGCAGCGGAGGACAGCTCTTCGGACGAGGCGAGCAGTACTTC
>-|13|TRBD1|TRBV7-9|TRBJ2-7
CASSDRGPNEQYF
TGTGCCAGCAGCGACAGGGGGCCCAACGAGCAGTACTTC
>-|14|-|TRBV6-5|TRBJ1-6
CASSLRQLGSPLHF
TGTGCCAGCAGTTTGCGGCAGTTAGGCTCACCCCTCCACTTT
>-|15|-|TRBV6-5|TRBJ1-2
CASSYAADGNYGYTF
TGTGCCAGCAGTTACGCGGCCGACGGGAACTATGGCTACACCTTC
>-|14|-|TRBV9|TRBJ1-2
CASSVSPDTDGYTF
TGTGCCAGCAGCGTTTCCCCCGACACGGATGGCTACACCTTC
>-|16|-|TRBV15|TRBJ2-5
CATSRDPGSGQETQYF
TGTGCCACCAGCAGAGATCCAGGATCGGGGCAAGAGACCCAGTACTTC
>-|15|-|TRBV5-6|TRBJ2-2
CASSLVGRFTGELFF
TGTGCCAGCAGCTTGGTTGGCAGATTCACCGGGGAGCTGTTTTTT
>-|16|TRBD2|TRBV6-1|TRBJ2-7
CASSVTRLASHYEQYF
TGTGCCAGCAGTGTCACCCGACTAGCAAGTCACTACGAGCAGTACTTC
>-|13|TRBD1|TRBV5-4|TRBJ1-1
CASSVQGSTEAFF
TGTGCCAGCAGCGTACAGGGGAGCACTGAAGCTTTCTTT
>-|14|TRBD1|TRBV25-1|TRBJ2-3
CASSPGQGVDTQYF
TGTGCCAGCAGTCCAGGACAGGGCGTAGATACGCAGTATTTT
>-|14|-|TRBV9|TRBJ1-4
CASSGRGGDEKLFF
TGTGCCAGCAGCGGGCGGGGAGGGGATGAAAAACTGTTTTTT
>-|14|-|TRBV30|TRBJ1-3
CAWRKVASGNTIYF
TGTGCCTGGAGGAAAGTGGCCTCTGGAAACACCATATATTTT
>-|15|-|TRBV6-5|TRBJ2-3
CASSYDRYREDTQYF
TGTGCCAGCAGTTACGACAGGTACCGGGAAGATACGCAGTATTTT
>-|17|TRBD1|TRBV18|TRBJ1-6
CASSRRDSRSSGSPLHF
TGTGCCAGCTCACGACGGGACAGTAGATCCTCGGGTTCACCCCTCCACTTT
>-|13|-|TRBV28|TRBJ1-2
CASSTGRGYGYTF
TGTGCCAGCAGCACTGGACGGGGCTATGGCTACACCTTC
>-|15|TRBD1|TRBV5-4|TRBJ1-2
CASSHAPGQGIGYTF
TGTGCCAGCAGTCATGCGCCGGGACAGGGGATCGGCTACACCTTC
>-|14|-|TRBV9|TRBJ2-1
CASSAQIRNNEQFF
TGTGCCAGCAGCGCCCAGATAAGAAACAATGAGCAGTTCTTC
>-|13|TRBD1|TRBV7-9|TRBJ1-1
CASTTGRSTEAFF
TGTGCCAGCACGACAGGGCGGTCGACTGAAGCTTTCTTT
>few|15|TRBD1|TRBV5-4|TRBJ1-1
CASSLESRQGAEAFF
TGTGCCAGCAGCTTGGAATCCCGACAGGGAGCTGAAGCTTTCTTT
>-|15|-|TRBV5-1|TRBJ1-1
CASSLGGGMNTEAFF
TGCGCCAGCAGCTTGGGTGGGGGCATGAACACTGAAGCTTTCTTT
>few|13|-|TRBV2|TRBJ1-4
CASNGQPNEKLFF
TGTGCCAGCAACGGACAGCCTAATGAAAAACTGTTTTTT
>-|16|-|TRBV5-6|TRBJ1-3
CASSLAYFDSGNTIYF
TGTGCCAGCAGCTTGGCCTATTTCGACTCTGGAAACACCATATATTTT
>-|16|-|TRBV30|TRBJ2-7
CAWSGLTRTLSYEQYF
TGTGCCTGGAGCGGCCTTACTCGGACACTCTCCTACGAGCAGTACTTC
>-|17|TRBD1|TRBV4-2|TRBJ1-6
CASSQARDRGFWSPLHF
TGTGCCAGCAGCCAAGCTAGGGACAGGGGCTTTTGGTCACCCCTCCACTTT
>-|15|-|TRBV10-3|TRBJ2-5
CAISEDEGNQETQYF
TGTGCCATCAGTGAGGACGAGGGAAACCAAGAGACCCAGTACTTC
>once|14|TRBD1|TRBV6-1|TRBJ1-3
CASSETGRGNTIYF
TGTGCCAGCAGTGAGACAGGGAGAGGAAACACCATATATTTT
>-|15|-|TRBV18|TRBJ2-3
CASSPTGTGTDTQYF
TGTGCCAGCTCGCCTACCGGGACTGGCACAGATACGCAGTATTTT
>few|11|-|TRBV29-1|TRBJ1-2
CSAGFNYGYTF
TGCAGCGCCGGGTTTAACTATGGCTACACCTTC
>-|18|-|TRBV5-1|TRBJ1-3
CASSSTVAGGLGGNTIYF
TGCGCCAGCAGCTCCACCGTAGCGGGGGGCTTAGGTGGAAACACCATATATTTT
>few|14|TRBD1|TRBV7-9|TRBJ1-2
CASSQQGAGYGYTF
TGTGCCAGCAGCCAACAGGGGGCTGGCTATGGCTACACCTTC
>-|15|-|TRBV7-8|TRBJ1-1
CASNLRRGAGTEAFF
TGTGCCAGCAACCTCCGTCGGGGGGCAGGCACTGAAGCTTTCTTT
>-|14|-|TRBV5-4|TRBJ1-2
CASSGREANYGYTF
TGTGCCAGCAGCGGCAGGGAAGCTAACTATGGCTACACCTTC
>-|14|-|TRBV29-1|TRBJ2-5
CSVTPQGSQETQYF
TGCAGCGTGACGCCTCAGGGAAGCCAAGAGACCCAGTACTTC
>-|14|-|TRBV11-2|TRBJ1-1
CASSRGGVMGEAFF
TGTGCCAGCAGTCGGGGAGGGGTGATGGGTGAAGCTTTCTTT
>-|15|TRBD1|TRBV30|TRBJ2-4
CAWSVRDRSKNIQYF
TGTGCCTGGAGTGTCCGGGACAGATCCAAAAACATTCAGTACTTC
>-|15|-|TRBV28|TRBJ2-7
CASSLLQGNFYEQYF
TGTGCCAGCAGTTTACTACAGGGAAATTTTTACGAGCAGTACTTC
>-|15|-|TRBV4-2|TRBJ2-5
CASSQVWAGVETQYF
TGTGCCAGCAGCCAAGTATGGGCGGGTGTGGAGACCCAGTACTTC
>few|13|-|TRBV10-3|TRBJ1-4
CASRLGLNEKLFF
TGTGCCAGCCGACTTGGCCTTAATGAAAAACTGTTTTTT
>-|15|-|TRBV6-5|TRBJ1-2
CASSSRQVPNYGYTF
TGTGCCAGCAGTTCCCGACAGGTCCCGAACTATGGCTACACCTTC
>-|14|-|TRBV2|TRBJ1-1
CASKFQDSNTEAFF
TGTGCCAGCAAATTCCAAGACAGCAACACTGAAGCTTTCTTT
>few|12|-|TRBV5-1|TRBJ2-7
CASSFLASEQYF
TGCGCCAGCAGTTTCCTTGCTAGCGAGCAGTACTTC
>-|17|TRBD1|TRBV27|TRBJ2-4
CASSSPGQGGAKNIQYF
TGTGCCAGCAGTTCCCCAGGACAGGGTGGGGCCAAAAACATTCAGTACTTC
>-|18|TRBD2|TRBV5-1|TRBJ2-2
CASSYRTSGTSNTGELFF
TGCGCCAGCAGCTACCGGACTAGCGGGACCTCGAACACCGGGGAGCTGTTTTTT
>-|12|-|TRBV30|TRBJ2-3
CAWSDRGPTQYF
TGTGCCTGGAGCGATAGGGGCCCTACGCAGTATTTT
>-|13|-|TRBV5-4|TRBJ1-6
CASSLQANSPLHF
TGTGCCAGCAGCTTACAGGCAAATTCACCCCTCCACTTT